The T cell receptor (beta chain) under discussion was sequenced for a study of breast tumors, draining lymph nodes, adjacent tissues. Trimming removed 0 bases from V and 2 bases from J, with 6 bases in between. CDR3 size: 14 residues. Germline loops: CDR1 SGHRS, CDR2 YFSETQ. This clonotype was seen ten or more times. TCRdb called the multiplex PCR reads again in MiXCR, with one record for every CDR3 protein. The data contain 47,000 or so distinct CDR3 sequences, roughly 24% of them seen just once; the ten biggest clones take up 7.5% to 9.5%. V and J are TRBV5-1 and TRBJ1-5; D is unclear. The sequenced sample was breast tumor tissue. The TCR sequence derives from a female donor with breast cancer. Some clones in this sample may be carry-over from other donors' samples. The CDR3 protein is CASSLDSGNQPQHF. DNA for the CDR3: TGCGCCAGCAGCTTGGACTCAGGCAATCAGCCCCAGCATTTT.